This T cell receptor beta chain comes out of a study of identifying expanded T cells in peripheral blood. This clone was counted ten times or more. The repertoire was sequenced with immunoSEQ multiplex PCR; TCRdb's copy has only in-frame clones and lacks some. The sample holds some 120,000 clones; approximately 84% are singletons and the top ten take over 3%. With 4 bases removed from V and 2 bases from J, the gap between germline ends came to 14 bases. The CDR3 is 15 amino acids. Germline V gives CDR1 SGHTA, CDR2 FQGNSA. The receptor comes from a person between 18 and 69 years old in good health. Sequencing was performed on blood. The chain has TRBV7-2 and TRBJ1-2, with D tentatively TRBD1 (6 bases). The CDR3 loop is CASSSKPGQNYGYTF. The CDR3, as DNA: TGTGCCAGCAGCTCTAAGCCCGGACAGAACTATGGCTACACCTTC.